This T cell receptor beta chain was sequenced during a study of blood T cell repertoires in COVID-19. Germline V lookup: CDR1 SNHLY, CDR2 FYNNEI. With 3 bases removed from V and 0 bases from J, the gap between germline ends came to 5 bases. The CDR3 consists of 13 residues. Original processing notes: How many nucleated cells were present was estimated from reference gene primer amplification. Produced via immunoSEQ multiplex PCR; TCRdb's table is partial and in-frame only. Clone size and the V and J calls come from that table; the DNA yielded D and trimming. The sample holds about 300,000 clones, approximately 88% seen once.

The sequence derives from a man aged 18 to 30 with active or convalescent COVID-19. This chain connects TRBV2 to TRBJ1-2; D is unclear. The sequenced material came from peripheral blood. For the CDR3, the DNA is TGTGCCAGCAGTGAGGCAGCTAACTATGGCTACACCTTC. It yields the protein CASSEAANYGYTF.